These T cell receptor beta chains were read from a single sample in a study of blood T cell repertoires in COVID-19. Clones were sequenced by immunoSEQ multiplex PCR, and TCRdb holds only the in-frame ones, with some missing. The sample has about 220,000 clones, approximately 81% seen once. Sequenced sample: peripheral blood. All receptors come from an elderly woman with acute or convalescent COVID-19. CDR3s include the opening cysteine and the closing phenylalanine or tryptophan. The D gene is left open where the match is weak. The size of a clone is reported for some rows only, either as once, few or many, or as a class for expanded clones.

V gene	clone size	J gene	D gene	CDR3 length	CDR3 DNA	CDR3 protein
TRBV7-9	once	TRBJ1-6	TRBD1	14	TGTGCCAGCAGCTTGGGACAGGGAAGGTCACCCCTCCACTTT	CASSLGQGRSPLHF
TRBV5-5	NA	TRBJ2-3	TRBD2	14	TGTGCCAGCATCCCCGCGGGGGGGACGGATACGCAGTATTTT	CASIPAGGTDTQYF
TRBV7-8	NA	TRBJ1-3	NA	13	TGTGCCAGCAGCTTAGAGCGGGGAAACACCATATATTTT	CASSLERGNTIYF
TRBV3-1/TRBV3-2	NA	TRBJ1-3	TRBD1	18	TGTGCCAGCAGCCAAGACCCACCGACAGGGGAATCGGGAAACACCATATATTTT	CASSQDPPTGESGNTIYF
TRBV7-9	once	TRBJ2-3	TRBD1	18	TGTGCCAGCAGCTTACCAGGGGGAGTACCGGACAGGGCAGATACGCAGTATTTT	CASSLPGGVPDRADTQYF
TRBV28	NA	TRBJ2-7	TRBD2	15	TGTGCCAGCAGCTTCCGGGGGGTGAGTTACTACGAGCAGTACTTC	CASSFRGVSYYEQYF
TRBV5-1	few	TRBJ1-1	TRBD1	16	TGCGCCAGCAGCCGACGGACAGGGGGCTCGGACACTGAAGCTTTCTTT	CASSRRTGGSDTEAFF
TRBV12-3/TRBV12-4	NA	TRBJ1-2	TRBD1	13	TGTGCCAGCAACACGGGACAGAACTATGGCTACACCTTC	CASNTGQNYGYTF
TRBV2	NA	TRBJ1-6	NA	16	TGTGCCAGCAGCTTCGACAGAGGCTCCTATAATTCACCCCTCCACTTT	CASSFDRGSYNSPLHF
TRBV6-5	NA	TRBJ1-2	TRBD1	16	TGTGCCAGCAGTTCAACCGTGGGACAGGCGGACTATGGCTACACCTTC	CASSSTVGQADYGYTF
TRBV5-1	NA	TRBJ1-5	NA	14	TGCGCCAGCAGCTTGGAAGGGGGCAATCAGCCCCAGCATTTT	CASSLEGGNQPQHF
TRBV15	once	TRBJ2-7	TRBD1	15	TGTGCCACCAGCAGGGGACAGGAGGCAACCTACGAGCAGTACTTC	CATSRGQEATYEQYF
TRBV2	NA	TRBJ1-3	NA	15	TGTGCCAGCAGCGTCGGGGTCCTAGGTGGAAACACCATATATTTT	CASSVGVLGGNTIYF
TRBV21-1	NA	TRBJ1-4	NA	17	TGTGCCAGCAGCAAAAGGGGCCCGGACAGGCCAACTGAAAAACTGTTTTTT	CASSKRGPDRPTEKLFF
TRBV6-2/TRBV6-3	NA	TRBJ1-1	NA	13	TGTGCCAGCAGTGCCCACAAAAGCACTGAAGCTTTCTTT	CASSAHKSTEAFF
TRBV5-1	NA	TRBJ2-7	TRBD2	15	TGCGCCAGCAGCCCCCGACTAGCGGGGGGGCACGAGCAGTACTTC	CASSPRLAGGHEQYF
TRBV5-1	few	TRBJ1-6	NA	16	TGCGCCAGCAGCTTGGTTGGGACACGGGGGGGATCACCCCTCCACTTT	CASSLVGTRGGSPLHF
TRBV10-3	NA	TRBJ1-1	TRBD1	15	TGTGCCATCAGTGAACAGGGGGCTGGTCACACTGAAGCTTTCTTT	CAISEQGAGHTEAFF
TRBV7-9	NA	TRBJ2-7	TRBD1	14	TGTGCCAGCAGGGGGGACAGGGGGACCTACGAGCAGTACTTC	CASRGDRGTYEQYF
TRBV7-2	NA	TRBJ2-3	NA	14	TGTGCCAGCAGCCAGGGCCTACACACAGATACGCAGTATTTT	CASSQGLHTDTQYF
TRBV10-3	NA	TRBJ1-4	NA	16	TGTGCCATCAGTGAGTCGGCGGGGGGGACTAATGAAAAACTGTTTTTT	CAISESAGGTNEKLFF
TRBV6-5	NA	TRBJ2-1	NA	13	TGTGCCAGCAGTCGGTATAGGAGAAATGAGCAGTTCTTC	CASSRYRRNEQFF
TRBV27	NA	TRBJ1-6	NA	16	TGTGCCAGCAGTTTACGGGGTACTTCCTATAATTCACCCCTCCACTTT	CASSLRGTSYNSPLHF
TRBV7-2	NA	TRBJ2-1	NA	17	TGTGCCAGCAGCCAGGACCCCTGGAGGGCCTCCTACAATGAGCAGTTCTTC	CASSQDPWRASYNEQFF